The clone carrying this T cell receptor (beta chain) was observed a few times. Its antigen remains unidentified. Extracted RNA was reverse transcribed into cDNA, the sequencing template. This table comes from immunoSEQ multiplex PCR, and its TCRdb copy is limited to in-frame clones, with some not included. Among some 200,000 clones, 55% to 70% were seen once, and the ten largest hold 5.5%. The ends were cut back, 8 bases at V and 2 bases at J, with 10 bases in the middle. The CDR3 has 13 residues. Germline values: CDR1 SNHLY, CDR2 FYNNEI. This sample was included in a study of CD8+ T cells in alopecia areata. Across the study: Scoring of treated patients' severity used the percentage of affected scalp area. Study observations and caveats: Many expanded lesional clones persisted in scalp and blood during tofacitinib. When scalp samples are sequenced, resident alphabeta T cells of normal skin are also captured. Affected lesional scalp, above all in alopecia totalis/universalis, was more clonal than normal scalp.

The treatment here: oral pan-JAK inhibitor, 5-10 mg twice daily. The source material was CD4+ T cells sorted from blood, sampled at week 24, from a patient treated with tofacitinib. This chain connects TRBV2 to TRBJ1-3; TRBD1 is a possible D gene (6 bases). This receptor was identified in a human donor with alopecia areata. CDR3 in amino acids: CASQGTPGNTIYF. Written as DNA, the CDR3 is TGTGCCAGCCAGGGGACTCCTGGAAACACCATATATTTT. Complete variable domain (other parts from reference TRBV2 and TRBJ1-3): EPEVTQTPSHQVTQMGQEVILRCVPISNHLYFYWYRQILGQKVEFLVSFYNNEISEKSEIFDDQFSVERPDGSNFTLKIRSTKLEDSAMYFCASQGTPGNTIYFGEGSWLTVV.